Included here is one T cell receptor beta chain sequence, with context. The antigen remains undetermined. Additional DNA sequences in this sample encode the identical CDR3. The data were taken from a study of shared clonotypes between healthy human individuals. Study outcomes and limitations: The authors sampled blood alone, and tissue repertoires likely differ.

TCRdb's table, derived via immunoSEQ multiplex PCR, lists solely in-frame clones and lacks some. The table shows about 820,000 clones, with almost 95% occurring only once. Naive-designated CD8 cells lacked CD45RO, were positively enriched for CCR7, and omitted terminally differentiated effector memory CD45RA+ cells. Each donor was a Caucasian adult residing in Nashville, Tennessee. Germline CDR1 MNHNS, CDR2 SASEGT. The CDR3 has 15 residues. With 6 bases removed from V and 0 bases from J, the gap between germline ends came to 12 bases. The sequencing input was naive CD8+ T cells sorted from blood. The rearrangement joins TRBV6-1 to TRBJ1-5, with a weak D call TRBD1 (5 bases). This receptor was obtained from a man aged 25 to 45 in good health. The chain's CDR3 is CASRGDGNSNQPQHF. CDR3 coding DNA: TGTGCCAGCAGGGGGGACGGGAATAGCAATCAGCCCCAGCATTTT.